This T cell receptor beta chain was identified during a study of blood T cell repertoires in COVID-19. Study-wide background: PBMCs, B-cell-depleted T cells, or T cells were the source of the cDNA or gDNA that made up the material.

Germline V gene data show CDR1 as MNHEY and CDR2 as SVGAGI. Trimming at V came to 2 bases and at J to 3 bases, leaving 3 bases not matched to a gene. This CDR3 has 15 residues. In the authors' methods: Estimated nucleated cell counts came from reference gene primer amplification. Here immunoSEQ multiplex PCR was the method, and the copy in TCRdb shows in-frame clones only, minus some. Clone size and the V and J calls come from that table; the DNA yielded D and trimming. This sample carries around 70,000 clones, 86% of them seen once, and the ten largest clones take roughly 12%. This clone was found once.

The chain recombines TRBV6-5 with TRBJ2-3, with 9 bases aligning to TRBD2. What was sequenced was peripheral blood. The clonotype comes from a human donor in a cohort sampled during active COVID-19. The DNA for the CDR3 is TGTGCCAGCAGTTACGGGACTAGCCGTACAGATACGCAGTATTTT. Translating gives CASSYGTSRTDTQYF.